This T cell receptor beta chain was identified during a study of blood T cell repertoires in COVID-19. Study-wide context: The samples span acute and convalescent COVID-19 from the United States, Italy and Spain. The cDNA or gDNA used as material had been derived from T cells, B-cell-depleted T cells, or PBMCs.

Per the study methods: Cell counts per sample came from amplifying reference gene primers. Generated by immunoSEQ multiplex PCR, the TCRdb table keeps only in-frame clones and is missing some. The V and J calls and clone size are taken from that table; D and trimming were inferred from the DNA. Of tens of thousands of clones in the sample, 83% were seen once. Seattle patients were enrolled while actively infected and followed longitudinally. CDR3 length: 16 residues. Germline loops: CDR1 SGDLS, CDR2 YYNGEE. Trimming cost V 4 bases and J 0 bases, with 17 bases left between them. What was sequenced was peripheral blood. The rearrangement links TRBV9 to TRBJ2-7, with a possible D match to TRBD1 (5 bases). The receptor was derived from a man younger than 40 with COVID-19, enrolled during active disease. CDR3 bases: TGTGCCAGCAGCTCACAACCAGGGTTGACCTCCTACGAGCAGTACTTC. Translation gives CASSSQPGLTSYEQYF.